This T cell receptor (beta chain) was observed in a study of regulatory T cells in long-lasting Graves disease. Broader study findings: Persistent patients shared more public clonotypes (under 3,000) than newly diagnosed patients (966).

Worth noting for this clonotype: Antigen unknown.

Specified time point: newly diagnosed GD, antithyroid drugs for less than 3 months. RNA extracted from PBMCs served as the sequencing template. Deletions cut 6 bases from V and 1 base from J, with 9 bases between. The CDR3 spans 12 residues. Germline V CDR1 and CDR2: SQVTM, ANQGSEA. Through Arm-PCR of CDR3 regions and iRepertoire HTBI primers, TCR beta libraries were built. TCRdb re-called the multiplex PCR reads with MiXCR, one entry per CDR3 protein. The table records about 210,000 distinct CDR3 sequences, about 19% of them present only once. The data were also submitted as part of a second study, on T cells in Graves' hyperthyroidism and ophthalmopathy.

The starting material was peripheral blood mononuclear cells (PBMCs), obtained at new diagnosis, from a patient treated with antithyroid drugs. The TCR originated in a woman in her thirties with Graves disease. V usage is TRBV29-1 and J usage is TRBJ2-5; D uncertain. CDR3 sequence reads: CSVKGTQETQYF. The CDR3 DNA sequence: TGCAGCGTCAAGGGCACCCAAGAGACCCAGTACTTC.